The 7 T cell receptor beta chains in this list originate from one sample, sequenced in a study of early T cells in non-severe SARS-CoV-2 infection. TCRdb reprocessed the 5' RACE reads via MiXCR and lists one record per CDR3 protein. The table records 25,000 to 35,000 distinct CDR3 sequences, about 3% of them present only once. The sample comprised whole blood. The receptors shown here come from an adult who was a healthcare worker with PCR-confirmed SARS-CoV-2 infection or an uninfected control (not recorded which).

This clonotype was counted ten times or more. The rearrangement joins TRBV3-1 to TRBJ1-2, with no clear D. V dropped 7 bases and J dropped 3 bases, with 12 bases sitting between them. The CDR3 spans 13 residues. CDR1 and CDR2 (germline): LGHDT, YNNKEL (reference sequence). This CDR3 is CASIGIYDYGYTF. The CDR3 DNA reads TGTGCCAGCATCGGTATTTACGACTATGGCTACACCTTC.

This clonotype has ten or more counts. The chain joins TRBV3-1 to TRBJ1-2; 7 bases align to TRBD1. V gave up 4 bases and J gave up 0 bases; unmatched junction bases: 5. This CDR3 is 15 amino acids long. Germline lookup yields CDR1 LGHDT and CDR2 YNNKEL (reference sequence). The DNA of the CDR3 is TGTGCCAGCAGCCTCCGACAGGGCACTAACTATGGCTACACCTTC. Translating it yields CASSLRQGTNYGYTF.

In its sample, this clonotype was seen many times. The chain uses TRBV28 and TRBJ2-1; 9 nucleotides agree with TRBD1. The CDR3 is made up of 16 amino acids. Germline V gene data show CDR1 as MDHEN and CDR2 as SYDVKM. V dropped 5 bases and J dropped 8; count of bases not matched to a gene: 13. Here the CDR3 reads CASSGQGPPRVYEQFF. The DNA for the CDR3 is TGTGCCAGCAGTGGACAGGGGCCTCCCAGGGTGTATGAGCAGTTCTTC.

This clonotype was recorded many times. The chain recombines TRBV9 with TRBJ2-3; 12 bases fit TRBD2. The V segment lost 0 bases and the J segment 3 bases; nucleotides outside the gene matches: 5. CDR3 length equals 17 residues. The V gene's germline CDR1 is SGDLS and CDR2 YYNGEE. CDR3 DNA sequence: TGTGCCAGCAGCGTAGTTGCCACTAGCGGGAGGACAGATACGCAGTATTTT. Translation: CASSVVATSGRTDTQYF.

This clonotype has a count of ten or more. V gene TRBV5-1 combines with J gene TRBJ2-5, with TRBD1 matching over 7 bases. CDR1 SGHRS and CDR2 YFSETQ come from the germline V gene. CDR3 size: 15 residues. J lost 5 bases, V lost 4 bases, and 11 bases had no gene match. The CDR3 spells CASSIMGTERETQYF. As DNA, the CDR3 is TGCGCCAGCAGCATAATGGGGACAGAAAGGGAGACCCAGTACTTC.

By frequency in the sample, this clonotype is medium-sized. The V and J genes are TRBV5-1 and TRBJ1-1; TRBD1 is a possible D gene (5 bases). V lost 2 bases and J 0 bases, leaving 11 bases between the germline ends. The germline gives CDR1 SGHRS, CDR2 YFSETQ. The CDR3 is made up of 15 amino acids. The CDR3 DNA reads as TGCGCCAGCAGCTTAGGGACGCTACTGAACACTGAAGCTTTCTTT. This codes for CASSLGTLLNTEAFF.

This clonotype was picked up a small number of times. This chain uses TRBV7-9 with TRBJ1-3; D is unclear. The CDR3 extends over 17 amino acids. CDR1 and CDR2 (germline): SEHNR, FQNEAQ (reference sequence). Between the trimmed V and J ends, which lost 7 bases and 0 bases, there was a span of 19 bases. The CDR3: CASTEKVWVNSGNTIYF. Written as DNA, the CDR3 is TGTGCCAGCACTGAAAAGGTCTGGGTCAACTCTGGAAACACCATATATTTT.